The 18 T cell receptor beta chains below were found in one sample sequenced in a study of shared clonotypes between healthy human individuals. TCRdb's table, derived via immunoSEQ multiplex PCR, lists solely in-frame clones and lacks some. The sample contains around 990,000 clones, around 77% of which appear only once. Material for sequencing was memory CD4+ T cells from PBMCs. The subset: CD45RA-negative fraction. All receptors come from a man younger than 30 in good health. Some clones in this sample may be carry-over from other donors' samples.

The chain combines TRBV11-2 with TRBJ1-1; D is uncertain. The CDR3 consists of 13 residues. V was shortened by 4 bases and J by 5 bases, with 11 bases between the two germline ends. Germline values: CDR1 SGHAT, CDR2 FQNNGV. The CDR3 loop is CASSYWVATEAFF. The CDR3 bases are TGTGCCAGCAGCTATTGGGTGGCAACTGAAGCTTTCTTT. The complete variable domain, with remaining parts taken from reference TRBV11-2 and TRBJ1-1, reads EAGVAQSPRYKIIEKRQSVAFWCNPISGHATLYWYQQILGQGPKLLIQFQNNGVVDDSQLPKDRFSAERLKGVDSTLKIQPAKLEDSAVYLCASSYWVATEAFFGQGTRLTVV.

The gene calls are TRBV18 and TRBJ2-5; D is undetermined. The CDR3 consists of 14 residues. The V end was cut by 2 bases, the J end by 2 bases, with 9 bases between. Germline lookup yields CDR1 KGHSH and CDR2 LQKENI. The CDR3 bases are TGTGCCAGCTCACCAACCCAGGTTCAAGAGACCCAGTACTTC. Amino acids: CASSPTQVQETQYF.

V usage is TRBV19 and J usage is TRBJ2-7, with 8 bases aligning to TRBD2. Germline loops: CDR1 LNHDA, CDR2 SQIVND (reference sequence). Trimming removed 4 bases from V and 3 bases from J; junction bases left unmatched: 8. The CDR3 runs 15 residues. The CDR3 DNA sequence: TGTGCCAGTAGTACGGGAGCGGGAGCCTACTACGAGCAGTACTTC. Translating it yields CASSTGAGAYYEQYF.

V usage is TRBV15 and J usage is TRBJ2-7, with 9 nucleotides matching TRBD1. V shed 1 base and J 4 bases; nucleotides not matched to a gene: 8. The length of the CDR3 is 16 residues. Germline V lookup: CDR1 LNHNV, CDR2 YYDKDF (reference sequence). The CDR3 nucleotides are TGTGCCACCAGCAGAGTGATAGGGACAGGGTCATACGAGCAGTACTTC. The encoded protein is CATSRVIGTGSYEQYF.

The chain combines TRBV30 with TRBJ2-7; D tentatively fits TRBD1 or TRBD2 (5 bases each). The germline gives CDR1 GTSNPN, CDR2 SVGIG (reference sequence). V shed 7 bases and J shed 7 bases, with 23 bases lying between them. This CDR3 spans 14 amino acids. The CDR3 sequence: CALKVGGLAGEQYF. The CDR3 DNA reads as TGTGCCTTAAAAGTAGGCGGGCTAGCAGGGGAGCAGTACTTC.

This chain uses TRBV5-4 with TRBJ1-3, with 8 bases aligning to TRBD1. CDR3 length: 13 amino acids. CDR1 is SGHNT and CDR2 is YYREEE in the germline V gene (reference sequence). With V trimmed by 1 base and J by 8 bases, 2 bases remained unmatched. CDR3 region: CASSLTGGDTIYF. CDR3 coding DNA: TGTGCCAGCAGCTTGACAGGGGGGGACACCATATATTTT.

V usage is TRBV9 and J usage is TRBJ1-5; the D gene is possibly TRBD1 (5 bases). This CDR3 has 14 residues. V shed 0 bases and J shed 7 bases, with 11 bases lying between them. Germline CDR1 SGDLS, CDR2 YYNGEE. CDR3 DNA sequence: TGTGCCAGCAGCGTAGGACAACCAGGGCAGCCCCAGCATTTT. Translated, it gives CASSVGQPGQPQHF.

The gene calls are TRBV9 and TRBJ1-4; tentatively, D is TRBD1 (6 bases). Looked up from germline, CDR1 is SGDLS and CDR2 is YYNGEE. Trimming took 3 bases from V and 4 from J, leaving 13 bases between them. The CDR3 consists of 15 residues. The CDR3 DNA reads as TGTGCCAGCAGCGGTGGACAGTTAGGTAATGAAAAACTGTTTTTT. It yields the protein CASSGGQLGNEKLFF.

This rearrangement joins TRBV4-2 to TRBJ2-5; D possibly matches TRBD1 or TRBD2 (6 bases each). The ends were cut back, 0 bases at V and 0 bases at J, with 11 bases in the middle. Germline CDR1 is LGHNA and CDR2 is YNFKEQ. This CDR3 has 16 residues. CDR3 region: CASSQDPGGYQETQYF. In nucleotides, the CDR3 is TGTGCCAGCAGCCAAGACCCCGGGGGCTACCAAGAGACCCAGTACTTC.

The rearrangement links TRBV10-3 to TRBJ2-7; TRBD2 aligns across 10 bases. V lost 1 base, J lost 0 bases, and 3 bases stayed unmatched. CDR3 size: 16 residues. The V gene's germline CDR1 is ENHRY and CDR2 SYGVKD. CDR3 in DNA: TGTGCCATCAGTGAGTGGGGACTAGCGTACTCCTACGAGCAGTACTTC. This translates into CAISEWGLAYSYEQYF.

The V gene is TRBV28, the J gene TRBJ1-3; 8 positions match TRBD1. This CDR3 is 15 amino acids long. CDR1 and CDR2 from the germline V gene are MDHEN and SYDVKM. V shed 4 bases and J 4 bases; nucleotides not matched to a gene: 6. The CDR3 spells CASSSTGGAGNTIYF. DNA of the CDR3: TGTGCCAGCAGTTCCACAGGGGGTGCAGGAAACACCATATATTTT.

V is TRBV14 and J is TRBJ2-1, with TRBD2 matching 7 bases. This CDR3 spans 15 amino acids. V lost 4 bases and J lost 9; bases outside the gene matches: 12. Germline assignment: CDR1 SGHDN and CDR2 FVKESK. The CDR3 is CASSPGGRLAGEQFF. The CDR3 DNA follows: TGTGCCAGCAGCCCCGGGGGGAGGCTCGCCGGTGAGCAGTTCTTC.

The chain employs TRBV6-5 and TRBJ2-3, with D perhaps TRBD2 (6 bases). Germline assignment: CDR1 MNHEY and CDR2 SVGAGI. Trimming took 6 bases from V and 4 from J, leaving 14 bases between them. CDR3 length: 14 residues. This CDR3 is CASSRGIDADTQYF. The CDR3 DNA follows: TGTGCCAGCAGCCGGGGGATTGATGCAGATACGCAGTATTTT.

The chain combines TRBV4-2 with TRBJ1-2; unclear D gene. CDR1 and CDR2 from the germline V gene are LGHNA and YNFKEQ. The CDR3 loop spans 15 amino acids. V lost 3 bases and J 7 bases, leaving 18 bases between the germline ends. CDR3 sequence reads: CASSHDLSESRGYTF. CDR3 nucleotides: TGTGCCAGCAGCCACGACCTCTCCGAGTCGCGTGGCTACACCTTC.

The chain uses TRBV5-1 and TRBJ2-2; the match to TRBD1 covers 11 bases. CDR1 and CDR2 from the germline V gene are SGHRS and YFSETQ. The V and J ends lost 5 bases and 5 bases, in that order; junction bases with no gene match: 8. CDR3 size: 16 residues. CDR3 amino acids: CASSRTGGRDTGELFF. The CDR3 DNA reads as TGCGCCAGCAGTCGGACAGGGGGCCGAGATACCGGGGAGCTGTTTTTT.

The V and J genes are TRBV20-1 and TRBJ2-5; the D gene could be TRBD1 or TRBD2 (7 bases each). V was trimmed by 6 bases and J by 7 bases, leaving 12 bases between them. Per germline, CDR1 DFQATT and CDR2 SNEGSKA (reference sequence). This CDR3 contains 11 residues. CDR3 region: CSARGEGTQYF. Written as DNA, the CDR3 is TGCAGTGCCAGGGGGGAGGGGACCCAGTACTTC.

V and J are TRBV7-3 and TRBJ2-5; the match to TRBD2 covers 8 bases. The trim removed 4 bases at V and 4 bases at J, leaving 17 bases unmatched. In germline, CDR1 is SGHTA, CDR2 FQGTGA. This CDR3 is 18 amino acids long. This CDR3 reads CASSSQPSGGLSGETQYF. DNA for the CDR3: TGTGCCAGCAGCTCACAACCCAGCGGGGGACTTTCAGGAGAGACCCAGTACTTC.

The chain links TRBV28 to TRBJ2-3, with D perhaps TRBD2 (6 bases). The V end was cut by 4 bases, the J end by 3 bases, with 17 bases between. This CDR3 contains 16 residues. Germline assignment: CDR1 MDHEN and CDR2 SYDVKM. This CDR3 is CASSSAGGKWTDTQYF. The CDR3 coding sequence is TGTGCCAGCAGTTCCGCCGGCGGGAAGTGGACAGATACGCAGTATTTT.